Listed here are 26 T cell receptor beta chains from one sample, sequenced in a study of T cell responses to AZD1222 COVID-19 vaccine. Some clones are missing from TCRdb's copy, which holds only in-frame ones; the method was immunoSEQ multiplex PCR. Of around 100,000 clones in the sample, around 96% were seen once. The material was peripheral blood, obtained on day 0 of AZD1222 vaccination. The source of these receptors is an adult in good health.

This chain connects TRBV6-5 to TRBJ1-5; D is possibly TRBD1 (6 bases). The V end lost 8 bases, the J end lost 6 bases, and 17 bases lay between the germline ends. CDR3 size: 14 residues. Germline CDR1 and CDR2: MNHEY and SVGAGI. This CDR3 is CASVRGGNLQPQHF. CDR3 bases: TGTGCCAGCGTGAGGGGGGGAAACCTTCAGCCCCAGCATTTT.

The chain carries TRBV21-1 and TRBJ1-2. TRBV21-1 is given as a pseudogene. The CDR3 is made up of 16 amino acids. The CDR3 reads CASSKAWDAGNYGYTF. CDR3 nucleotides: TGTGCCAGCAGCAAAGCCTGGGACGCAGGTAACTATGGCTACACCTTC.

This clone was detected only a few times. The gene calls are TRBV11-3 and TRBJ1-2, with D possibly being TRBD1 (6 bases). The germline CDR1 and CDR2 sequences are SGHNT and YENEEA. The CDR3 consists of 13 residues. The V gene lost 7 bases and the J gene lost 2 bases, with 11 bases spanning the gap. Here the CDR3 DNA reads TGTGCCAGCACCAAAGGGACAAACTATGGCTACACCTTC. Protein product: CASTKGTNYGYTF.

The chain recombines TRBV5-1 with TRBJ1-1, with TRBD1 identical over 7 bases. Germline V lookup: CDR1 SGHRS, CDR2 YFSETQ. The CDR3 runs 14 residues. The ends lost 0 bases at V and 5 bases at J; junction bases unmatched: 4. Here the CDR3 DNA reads TGCGCCAGCAGCTTGGGACAGGGAGTTACTGAAGCTTTCTTT. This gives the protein CASSLGQGVTEAFF.

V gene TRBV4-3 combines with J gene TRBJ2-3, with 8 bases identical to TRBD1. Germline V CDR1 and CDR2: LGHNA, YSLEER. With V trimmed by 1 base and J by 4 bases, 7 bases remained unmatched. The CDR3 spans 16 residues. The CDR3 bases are TGCGCCAGCAGCCAAGTGGGAGACAGGGGATCAGATACGCAGTATTTT. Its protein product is CASSQVGDRGSDTQYF.

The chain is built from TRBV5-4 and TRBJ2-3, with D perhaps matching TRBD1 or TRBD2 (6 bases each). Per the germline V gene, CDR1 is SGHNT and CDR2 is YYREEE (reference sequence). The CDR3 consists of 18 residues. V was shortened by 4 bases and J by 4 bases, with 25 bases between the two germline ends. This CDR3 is CASSGTGASGYSPDTQYF. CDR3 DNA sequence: TGTGCCAGCAGCGGAACGGGGGCGAGTGGGTATAGCCCAGATACGCAGTATTTT.

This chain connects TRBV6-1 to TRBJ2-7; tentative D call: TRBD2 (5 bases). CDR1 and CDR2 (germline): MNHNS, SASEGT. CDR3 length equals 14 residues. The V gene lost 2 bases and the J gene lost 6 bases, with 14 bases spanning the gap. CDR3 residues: CASSERILGSEQYF. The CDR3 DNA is TGTGCCAGCAGTGAAAGAATTCTAGGGAGCGAGCAGTACTTC.

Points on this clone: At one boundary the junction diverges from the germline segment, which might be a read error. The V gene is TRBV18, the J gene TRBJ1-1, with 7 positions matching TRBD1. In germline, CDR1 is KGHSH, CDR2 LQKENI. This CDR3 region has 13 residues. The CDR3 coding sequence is TGTGCCAGCTCAGACGGGACAGCCAGACTGACGGTCTTT. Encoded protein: CASSDGTARLTVF.

The CDR3 reads CASSFERGWNSPLHF. The CDR3 nucleotides read TGTGCCAGCAGTTTCGAAAGGGGATGGAATTCACCCCTCCACTTT. The V and J genes are TRBV6-2 or TRBV6-3 and TRBJ1-6; tentatively, D is TRBD1 (5 bases). The CDR3 contains 15 residues. CDR1 and CDR2 (germline): MNHEY, SVGEGT. V was cut by 4 bases and J by 7 bases, with 14 bases left in between.

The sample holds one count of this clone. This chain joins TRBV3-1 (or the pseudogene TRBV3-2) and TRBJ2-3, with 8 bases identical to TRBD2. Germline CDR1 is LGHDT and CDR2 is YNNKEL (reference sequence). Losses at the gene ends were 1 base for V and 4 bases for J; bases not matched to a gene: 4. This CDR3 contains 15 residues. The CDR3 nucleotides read TGTGCCAGCAGCCAAGTAGGTAGCGGGGCAGATACGCAGTATTTT. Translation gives CASSQVGSGADTQYF.

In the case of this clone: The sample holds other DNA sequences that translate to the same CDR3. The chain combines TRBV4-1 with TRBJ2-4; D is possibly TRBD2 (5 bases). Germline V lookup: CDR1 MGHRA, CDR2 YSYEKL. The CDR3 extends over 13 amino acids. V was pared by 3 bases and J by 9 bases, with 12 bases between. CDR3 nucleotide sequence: TGCGCCAGCAGCCAGGATCGGGAAGTCATTCAGTACTTC. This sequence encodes CASSQDREVIQYF.

The CDR3 DNA sequence: TGTGCCAGCAGCTCAATGTCCTCTGAAGCTTTCTTT. It encodes CASSSMSSEAFF. This sequence joins TRBV7-9 and TRBJ1-1; D is uncertain. Germline V gives CDR1 SEHNR, CDR2 FQNEAQ (reference sequence). The CDR3 runs 12 residues. Trimming removed 4 bases at V and 6 bases at J, with 9 bases between.

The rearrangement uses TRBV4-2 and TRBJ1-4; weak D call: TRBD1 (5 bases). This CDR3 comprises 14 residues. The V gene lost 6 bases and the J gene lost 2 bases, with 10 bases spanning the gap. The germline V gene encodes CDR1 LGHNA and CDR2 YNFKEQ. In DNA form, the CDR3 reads TGTGCCAGCAGGGGCAGGGCCACTAATGAAAAACTGTTTTTT. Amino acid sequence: CASRGRATNEKLFF.

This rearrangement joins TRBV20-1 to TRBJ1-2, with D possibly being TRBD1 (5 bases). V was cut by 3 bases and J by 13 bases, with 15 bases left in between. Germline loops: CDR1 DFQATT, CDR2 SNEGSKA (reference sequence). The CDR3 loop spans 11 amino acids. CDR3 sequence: CSASLDSPGTF. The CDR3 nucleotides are TGCAGTGCTAGCCTCGACAGTCCGGGCACCTTC.

In nucleotides, the CDR3 is TGTGCCAGCAGCTTAGCTGAGGGTTTTAACTATGGCTACACCTTC. Its protein product is CASSLAEGFNYGYTF. The rearrangement joins TRBV7-8 to TRBJ1-2, with D unresolved. V was trimmed by 0 bases and J by 1 base, leaving 9 bases between them. This CDR3 comprises 15 residues. Germline CDR1 and CDR2: SGHVS and FQNEAQ.

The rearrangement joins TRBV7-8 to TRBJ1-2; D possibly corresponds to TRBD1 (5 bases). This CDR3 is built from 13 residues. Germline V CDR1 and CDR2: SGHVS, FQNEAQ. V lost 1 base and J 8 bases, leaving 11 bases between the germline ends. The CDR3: CASSLDQGGGYTF. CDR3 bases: TGTGCCAGCAGCTTAGATCAGGGTGGAGGCTACACCTTC.

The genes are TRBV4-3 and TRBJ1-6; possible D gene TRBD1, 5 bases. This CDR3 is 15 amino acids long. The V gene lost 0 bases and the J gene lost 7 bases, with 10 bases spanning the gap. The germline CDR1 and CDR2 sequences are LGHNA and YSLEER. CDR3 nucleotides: TGCGCCAGCAGCCAAGAAGCAGGGCACAATTCACCCCTCCACTTT. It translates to CASSQEAGHNSPLHF.

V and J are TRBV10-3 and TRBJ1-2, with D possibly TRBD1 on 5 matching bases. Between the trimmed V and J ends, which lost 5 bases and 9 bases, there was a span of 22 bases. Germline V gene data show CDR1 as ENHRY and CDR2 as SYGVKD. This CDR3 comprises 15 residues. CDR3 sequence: CAISLDSPLAMSYTF. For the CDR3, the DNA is TGTGCCATCAGTCTTGACAGCCCCTTAGCTATGAGCTACACCTTC.

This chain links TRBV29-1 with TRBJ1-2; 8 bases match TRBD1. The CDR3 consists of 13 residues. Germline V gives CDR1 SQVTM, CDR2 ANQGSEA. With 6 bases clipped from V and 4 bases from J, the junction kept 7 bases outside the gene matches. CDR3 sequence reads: CSVDREGLYGYTF. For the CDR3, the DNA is TGCAGCGTGGACAGGGAGGGGCTCTATGGCTACACCTTC.

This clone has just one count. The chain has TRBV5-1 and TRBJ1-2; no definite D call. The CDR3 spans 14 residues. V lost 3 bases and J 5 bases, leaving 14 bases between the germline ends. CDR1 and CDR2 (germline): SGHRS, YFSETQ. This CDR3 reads CASSSDQGRYGYTF. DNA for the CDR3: TGCGCCAGCAGCTCGGATCAAGGACGGTATGGCTACACCTTC.

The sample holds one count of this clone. CDR3 region: CASSLGAYEQYF. As DNA, the CDR3 is TGTGCCAGCAGTTTAGGGGCCTACGAGCAGTACTTC. The chain carries TRBV28 and TRBJ2-7; D is ambiguous. Between the trimmed V and J ends, which lost 2 bases and 2 bases, there was a span of 4 bases. The CDR3 sequence is 12 residues long. In germline, CDR1 is MDHEN, CDR2 SYDVKM.

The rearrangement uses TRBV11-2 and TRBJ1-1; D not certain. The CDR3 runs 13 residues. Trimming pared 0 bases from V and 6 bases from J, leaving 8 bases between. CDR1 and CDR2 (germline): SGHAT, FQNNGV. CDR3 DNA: TGTGCCAGCAGCTTAGATGCGGGCTCTGAAGCTTTCTTT. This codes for CASSLDAGSEAFF. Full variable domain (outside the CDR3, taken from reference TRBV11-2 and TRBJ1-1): EAGVAQSPRYKIIEKRQSVAFWCNPISGHATLYWYQQILGQGPKLLIQFQNNGVVDDSQLPKDRFSAERLKGVDSTLKIQPAKLEDSAVYLCASSLDAGSEAFFGQGTRLTVV.

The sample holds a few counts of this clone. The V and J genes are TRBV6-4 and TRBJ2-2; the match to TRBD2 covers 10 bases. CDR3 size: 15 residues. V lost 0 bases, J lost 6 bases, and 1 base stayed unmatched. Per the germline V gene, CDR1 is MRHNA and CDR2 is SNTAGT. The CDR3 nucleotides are TGTGCCAGCAGTGACTCAGCGGGAGGGCCCGGGGAGCTGTTTTTT. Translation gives CASSDSAGGPGELFF.

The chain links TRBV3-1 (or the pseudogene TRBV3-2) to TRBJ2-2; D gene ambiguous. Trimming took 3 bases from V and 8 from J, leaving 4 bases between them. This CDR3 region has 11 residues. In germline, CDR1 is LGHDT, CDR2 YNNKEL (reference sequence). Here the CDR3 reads CASSHAGELFF. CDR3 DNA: TGTGCCAGCAGCCACGCGGGGGAGCTGTTTTTT.

The DNA of the CDR3 is TGTGCCAGCAGCCAAGGGGTTAACTATGGCTACACCTTC. Translating gives CASSQGVNYGYTF. The genes are TRBV14 and TRBJ1-2; D gene ambiguous. V was cut by 1 base and J by 1 base, with 4 bases left in between. Germline V gene data show CDR1 as SGHDN and CDR2 as FVKESK. The CDR3 spans 13 residues.

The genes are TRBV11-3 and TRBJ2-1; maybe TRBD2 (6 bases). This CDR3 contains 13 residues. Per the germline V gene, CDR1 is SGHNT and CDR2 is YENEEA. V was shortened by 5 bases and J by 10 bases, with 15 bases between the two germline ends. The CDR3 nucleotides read TGTGCCAGCAGCCTAGGGCGGGGCGGGGAGCAGTTCTTC. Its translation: CASSLGRGGEQFF.